The T cell receptor beta chain described here comes from a study of beta chain features in type 1 diabetes. Staining for CD45RO/CCR7/CD25/CD127/CD95/CD27 allowed sorting of CD4+ naive, central memory, regulatory and stem cell-like memory cells. Over 95% purity was reached by all sorted populations. Study outcomes and limitations: All four CD4+ subsets from Type 1 diabetes patients carried moderately but significantly shorter TCRB CDR3s.

Trimming shortened V by 6 bases and J by 0 bases, and 13 bases separated the two germline ends. CDR1 SGHNT and CDR2 YYREEE come from the germline V gene (reference sequence). The CDR3 covers 15 residues. The entirety of the isolated RNA underwent reverse transcription, so expressed TCRB transcripts were sequenced. Measured with immunoSEQ multiplex PCR; TCRdb has only the in-frame clones, and not every one. The sample lists a few hundred thousand clones, approximately 11% occurring once. Worth noting for this clone: The antigen is not known.

The rearrangement links TRBV5-4 to TRBJ2-1; TRBD2 is a possible D gene (5 bases). What was sequenced was central memory CD4+ T cells from blood. The TCR originated in a man aged 18 to 29 in good health. The CDR3 DNA reads as TGTGCCAGCACCATGCCGGGGAACTCCTACAATGAGCAGTTCTTC. Its protein product is CASTMPGNSYNEQFF. The variable domain in full, with the rest retrieved from reference TRBV5-4 and TRBJ2-1, is ETGVTQSPTHLIKTRGQQVTLRCSSQSGHNTVSWYQQALGQGPQFIFQYYREEENGRGNFPPRFSGLQFPNYSSELNVNALELDDSALYLCASTMPGNSYNEQFFGPGTRLTVL.